The sequence of this TCR beta chain was determined in a study of response to subunit inactivated influenza vaccine. Study observations and caveats: The authors put forward the suggestion that each seasonal influenza vaccination may bring in only a limited number of new T cells.

In the case of this clonotype: The antigen is unknown.

Germline CDR1 is LNHDA and CDR2 is SQIVND (reference sequence). V trimming: 4 bases; J trimming: 9 bases; junction bases outside the gene matches: 7. The CDR3 is 14 residues long. From the RT-PCR reads, TCRdb called clonotypes with MiXCR, one entry per CDR3 protein. Seen here are 500,000 to 750,000 distinct CDR3 sequences, 13% to 15% observed once, and the top ten hold 11%. This material consisted of PBMCs from blood, taken 12 days after vaccination. The receptor was derived from a man aged 50 to 59 who received an inactivated influenza vaccine. The chain combines TRBV19 with TRBJ2-1; 9 bases match TRBD1. CDR3 nucleotide sequence: TGTGCCAGTAGTAGAGGACAGGGGTTGGTTGAGCAGTTCTTC. Its protein is CASSRGQGLVEQFF. Full variable domain (remainder filled in from reference TRBV19 and TRBJ2-1): DGGITQSPKYLFRKEGQNVTLSCEQNLNHDAMYWYRQDPGQGLRLIYYSQIVNDFQKGDIAEGYSVSREKKESFPLTVTSAQKNPTAFYLCASSRGQGLVEQFFGPGTRLTVL.